This is a list of T cell receptor beta chains from one sample in a study of cytomegalovirus exposure and HLA in healthy donors. Generated by immunoSEQ multiplex PCR, the TCRdb table keeps only in-frame clones and is missing some. Of more than 150,000 clones listed, around 85% were seen once; the top ten hold around a tenth. Sequencing was done on a sample of PBMCs. The receptors shown here come from a man between 18 and 29 years old in good health and CMV-seropositive. Each CDR3 is given with its conserved first and last residue. The order of the fields is clone size, V gene, D gene, J gene, CDR3 protein, CDR3 DNA. D genes are given only for firm matches. Size is omitted from some rows. Given values are once, few, many or a class for expanded clones.

clone_size: .; v_call: TRBV25-1; d_call: .; j_call: TRBJ2-5; cdr3_aa: CASSAQGRETQYF; cdr3_nt: TGTGCCAGCAGTGCACAGGGCCGAGAGACCCAGTACTTC
clone_size: .; v_call: TRBV4-1; d_call: TRBD1; j_call: TRBJ1-2; cdr3_aa: CASSQGPWDRNPTYGYTF; cdr3_nt: TGCGCCAGCAGCCAAGGCCCCTGGGACAGAAATCCTACCTATGGCTACACCTTC
clone_size: .; v_call: TRBV19; d_call: TRBD1; j_call: TRBJ2-2; cdr3_aa: CATRQGAIPAGPLVALGGELFF; cdr3_nt: TGTGCCACCCGACAGGGGGCGATTCCGGCAGGACCGTTAGTGGCCCTTGGAGGGGAGCTGTTTTTT
clone_size: .; v_call: TRBV27; d_call: .; j_call: TRBJ1-1; cdr3_aa: CASSPQAFNTEAFF; cdr3_nt: TGTGCCAGCAGTCCCCAGGCTTTCAACACTGAAGCTTTCTTT
clone_size: .; v_call: TRBV27; d_call: TRBD1; j_call: TRBJ1-4; cdr3_aa: CASSLSAWQGASTNEKLFF; cdr3_nt: TGTGCCAGCAGTTTAAGCGCCTGGCAGGGGGCGTCAACTAATGAAAAACTGTTTTTT
clone_size: .; v_call: TRBV27; d_call: TRBD2; j_call: TRBJ2-3; cdr3_aa: CASGDSGGADTQYF; cdr3_nt: TGTGCCAGTGGGGACAGCGGGGGGGCAGATACGCAGTATTTT
clone_size: .; v_call: TRBV5-1; d_call: TRBD1; j_call: TRBJ2-7; cdr3_aa: CASSLETGGSYEQYF; cdr3_nt: TGCGCCAGCAGCTTGGAGACAGGGGGTTCCTACGAGCAGTACTTC
clone_size: .; v_call: TRBV19; d_call: TRBD1; j_call: TRBJ1-3; cdr3_aa: CASSLGTGGSGNTIYF; cdr3_nt: TGTGCCAGTAGCCTGGGGACAGGGGGCTCCGGAAACACCATATATTTT
clone_size: .; v_call: TRBV7-2; d_call: .; j_call: TRBJ2-7; cdr3_aa: CASSPYVGYEQYF; cdr3_nt: TGTGCCAGCAGCCCGTATGTCGGCTACGAGCAGTACTTC
clone_size: .; v_call: TRBV7-9; d_call: .; j_call: TRBJ2-5; cdr3_aa: CSSSLALALERETQYF; cdr3_nt: TGTTCCAGCAGCTTAGCCCTAGCCCTAGAAAGAGAGACCCAGTACTTC
clone_size: .; v_call: TRBV19; d_call: .; j_call: TRBJ1-5; cdr3_aa: CATSDGGNQPQHF; cdr3_nt: TGTGCCACCTCGGACGGGGGTAATCAGCCCCAGCATTTT
clone_size: .; v_call: TRBV5-1; d_call: .; j_call: TRBJ2-1; cdr3_aa: CASSLVPGLSEQFF; cdr3_nt: TGCGCCAGCAGCTTGGTACCGGGACTCAGTGAGCAGTTCTTC
clone_size: .; v_call: TRBV18; d_call: .; j_call: TRBJ1-1; cdr3_aa: CASDTGETEAFF; cdr3_nt: TGTGCCAGCGATACGGGAGAGACTGAAGCTTTCTTT
clone_size: .; v_call: TRBV4-1; d_call: .; j_call: TRBJ2-5; cdr3_aa: CASSQVLAPGETQYF; cdr3_nt: TGCGCCAGCAGCCAAGTGCTAGCCCCGGGAGAGACCCAGTACTTC
clone_size: .; v_call: TRBV11-2; d_call: TRBD2; j_call: TRBJ2-3; cdr3_aa: CASSSGTSGTDTQYF; cdr3_nt: TGTGCCAGCAGCTCGGGGACTAGCGGCACAGATACGCAGTATTTT
clone_size: .; v_call: TRBV14; d_call: .; j_call: TRBJ2-5; cdr3_aa: CASSHEPGLQETQYF; cdr3_nt: TGTGCCAGCAGCCACGAACCGGGACTTCAAGAGACCCAGTACTTC
clone_size: .; v_call: TRBV10-1; d_call: .; j_call: TRBJ2-3; cdr3_aa: CASSDTRSTDTQYF; cdr3_nt: TGCGCCAGCAGTGATACGAGGAGCACAGATACGCAGTATTTT
clone_size: .; v_call: TRBV5-1; d_call: TRBD2; j_call: TRBJ2-3; cdr3_aa: CASSLPLAASTDTQYF; cdr3_nt: TGCGCCAGCAGCTTGCCCCTAGCGGCTAGCACAGATACGCAGTATTTT
clone_size: .; v_call: TRBV2; d_call: TRBD2; j_call: TRBJ2-5; cdr3_aa: CASSAAGGPKTQYF; cdr3_nt: TGTGCCAGCAGTGCCGCGGGGGGGCCTAAGACCCAGTACTTC
clone_size: .; v_call: TRBV4-1; d_call: TRBD1; j_call: TRBJ1-4; cdr3_aa: CASSPEPQGGEKLFF; cdr3_nt: TGCGCCAGCAGCCCAGAACCCCAGGGGGGTGAAAAACTGTTTTTT
clone_size: .; v_call: TRBV29-1; d_call: .; j_call: TRBJ2-5; cdr3_aa: CSLMTDQETQYF; cdr3_nt: TGCAGCCTTATGACAGACCAAGAGACCCAGTACTTC
clone_size: .; v_call: TRBV4-3; d_call: .; j_call: TRBJ2-2; cdr3_aa: CASSQVDAGPGELFF; cdr3_nt: TGCGCCAGCAGCCAAGTTGATGCAGGGCCCGGGGAGCTGTTTTTT
clone_size: .; v_call: TRBV5-1; d_call: TRBD1; j_call: TRBJ1-1; cdr3_aa: CASSSQGGNTEAFF; cdr3_nt: TGCGCCAGCAGCTCTCAGGGGGGGAACACTGAAGCTTTCTTT
clone_size: .; v_call: TRBV27; d_call: TRBD1; j_call: TRBJ2-5; cdr3_aa: CASRRTGVETQYF; cdr3_nt: TGTGCCAGCAGGAGGACAGGGGTAGAGACCCAGTACTTC
clone_size: once; v_call: TRBV23-1; d_call: TRBD1; j_call: TRBJ1-5; cdr3_aa: CASSQSRGTGSRINQPQHF; cdr3_nt: TGCGCCAGCAGTCAATCGAGGGGGACAGGGAGTAGAATCAATCAGCCCCAGCATTTT
clone_size: once; v_call: TRBV7-9; d_call: .; j_call: TRBJ2-1; cdr3_aa: CASSTPRGNEQFF; cdr3_nt: TGTGCCAGCAGCACCCCCCGCGGAAATGAGCAGTTCTTC
clone_size: .; v_call: TRBV30; d_call: .; j_call: TRBJ2-1; cdr3_aa: CAWSVGTYNEQFF; cdr3_nt: TGTGCCTGGAGTGTGGGCACCTACAATGAGCAGTTCTTC
clone_size: .; v_call: TRBV7-2; d_call: TRBD1; j_call: TRBJ1-2; cdr3_aa: CASSLSRGRDGYTF; cdr3_nt: TGTGCCAGCAGCTTAAGCAGGGGGCGAGATGGCTACACCTTC
clone_size: .; v_call: TRBV10-3; d_call: .; j_call: TRBJ1-1; cdr3_aa: CAISEFSAVSTEAFF; cdr3_nt: TGTGCCATCAGTGAGTTCTCAGCGGTAAGCACTGAAGCTTTCTTT
clone_size: .; v_call: TRBV27; d_call: TRBD1; j_call: TRBJ2-5; cdr3_aa: CASSGAGGRETQYF; cdr3_nt: TGTGCCAGCAGTGGGGCAGGGGGCCGAGAGACCCAGTACTTC
clone_size: few; v_call: TRBV30; d_call: .; j_call: TRBJ1-5; cdr3_aa: CAWSVQGTNQPQHF; cdr3_nt: TGTGCCTGGAGTGTACAGGGAACCAATCAGCCCCAGCATTTT
clone_size: .; v_call: TRBV6-1; d_call: .; j_call: TRBJ1-4; cdr3_aa: CASSEAGTREKLFF; cdr3_nt: TGTGCCAGCAGTGAAGCGGGGACTAGGGAAAAACTGTTTTTT
clone_size: .; v_call: TRBV4-1; d_call: .; j_call: TRBJ1-2; cdr3_aa: CASSQTVGGAYGYTF; cdr3_nt: TGCGCCAGCAGCCAAACCGTAGGGGGGGCTTATGGCTACACCTTC
clone_size: few; v_call: TRBV5-1; d_call: .; j_call: TRBJ2-5; cdr3_aa: CASSLAIRGEETQYF; cdr3_nt: TGCGCCAGCAGCTTGGCGATCAGGGGTGAGGAGACCCAGTACTTC
clone_size: .; v_call: TRBV19; d_call: .; j_call: TRBJ1-5; cdr3_aa: CASSTAGISNQPQHF; cdr3_nt: TGTGCCAGTAGTACTGCGGGGATAAGCAATCAGCCCCAGCATTTT
clone_size: .; v_call: TRBV18; d_call: .; j_call: TRBJ2-3; cdr3_aa: CASSPIRDTDTQYF; cdr3_nt: TGTGCCAGCTCACCTATACGAGACACAGATACGCAGTATTTT
clone_size: .; v_call: TRBV9; d_call: TRBD1; j_call: TRBJ2-7; cdr3_aa: CASSRGTEIYEQYF; cdr3_nt: TGTGCCAGCAGCAGAGGGACAGAGATCTACGAGCAGTACTTC
clone_size: .; v_call: TRBV6-1; d_call: .; j_call: TRBJ2-3; cdr3_aa: CASSEYVLASDTQYF; cdr3_nt: TGTGCCAGCAGTGAATATGTGCTAGCCTCAGATACGCAGTATTTT
clone_size: .; v_call: TRBV13; d_call: TRBD1; j_call: TRBJ1-1; cdr3_aa: CASSLGWQGARGTEAFF; cdr3_nt: TGTGCCAGCAGCTTAGGCTGGCAGGGGGCGCGGGGCACTGAAGCTTTCTTT
clone_size: .; v_call: TRBV4-1; d_call: .; j_call: TRBJ2-7; cdr3_aa: CASSQGGSGYEQYF; cdr3_nt: TGCGCCAGCAGCCAAGGAGGCTCTGGTTACGAGCAGTACTTC
clone_size: few; v_call: TRBV18; d_call: TRBD1; j_call: TRBJ2-7; cdr3_aa: CASSPPGQGSEQYF; cdr3_nt: TGTGCCAGCTCACCACCCGGACAGGGCTCCGAGCAGTACTTC
clone_size: once; v_call: TRBV7-9; d_call: .; j_call: TRBJ2-7; cdr3_aa: CASSLAGLYEQYF; cdr3_nt: TGTGCCAGCAGCTTAGCGGGACTCTACGAGCAGTACTTC
clone_size: .; v_call: TRBV2; d_call: .; j_call: TRBJ1-5; cdr3_aa: CASSGVGAHNQPQHF; cdr3_nt: TGTGCCAGCAGTGGAGTAGGGGCCCATAATCAGCCCCAGCATTTT
clone_size: .; v_call: TRBV18; d_call: TRBD2; j_call: TRBJ2-3; cdr3_aa: CASSPTSGADTQYF; cdr3_nt: TGTGCCAGCTCACCCACTAGCGGGGCAGATACGCAGTATTTT
clone_size: once; v_call: TRBV18; d_call: TRBD1; j_call: TRBJ2-5; cdr3_aa: CASSLSTGGGETQYF; cdr3_nt: TGTGCCAGCTCACTCTCGACAGGGGGAGGAGAGACCCAGTACTTC
clone_size: .; v_call: TRBV30; d_call: .; j_call: TRBJ2-3; cdr3_aa: CAWWATDTQYF; cdr3_nt: TGTGCCTGGTGGGCCACAGATACGCAGTATTTT
clone_size: .; v_call: TRBV5-6; d_call: .; j_call: TRBJ1-2; cdr3_aa: CASSPTPHGYGYTF; cdr3_nt: TGTGCCAGCAGCCCTACCCCCCACGGCTATGGCTACACCTTC
clone_size: .; v_call: TRBV5-8; d_call: .; j_call: TRBJ2-6; cdr3_aa: CASSPRLSGANVLTF; cdr3_nt: TGTGCCAGCAGCCCGAGGTTATCTGGGGCCAACGTCCTGACTTTC
clone_size: .; v_call: TRBV7-9; d_call: .; j_call: TRBJ1-5; cdr3_aa: CSSSLQGQPQHF; cdr3_nt: TGTTCCAGCAGCTTACAGGGCCAGCCCCAGCATTTT